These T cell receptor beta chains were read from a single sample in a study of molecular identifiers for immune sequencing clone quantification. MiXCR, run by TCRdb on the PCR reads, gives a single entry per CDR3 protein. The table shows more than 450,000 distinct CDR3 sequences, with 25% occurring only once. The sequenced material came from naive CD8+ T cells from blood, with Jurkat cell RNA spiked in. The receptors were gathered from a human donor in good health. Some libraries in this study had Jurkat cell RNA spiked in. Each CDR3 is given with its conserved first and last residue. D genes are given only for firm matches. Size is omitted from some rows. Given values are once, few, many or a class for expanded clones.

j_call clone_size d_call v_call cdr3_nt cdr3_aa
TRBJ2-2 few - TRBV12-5 TGTGCTAGTCGGGATATCACCGGGGAGCTGTTTTTT CASRDITGELFF
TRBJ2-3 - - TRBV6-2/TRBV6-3 TGTGCCAGCAGTCCCGTATTTAGGGTCGGCGCAGATACGCAGTATTTT CASSPVFRVGADTQYF
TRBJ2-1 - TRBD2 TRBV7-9 TGTGCCAGCAGCTTCGAACGGCGGGGGGTTCCTGGGGATGAGCAGTTCTTC CASSFERRGVPGDEQFF
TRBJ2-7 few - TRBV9 TGTGCCAGCAGCGTAGGTGGGGAGGACCAGCAGTACTTC CASSVGGEDQQYF
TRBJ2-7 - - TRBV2 TGTGCCAGCAGTGGGGCAAATTACGAGCAGTACTTC CASSGANYEQYF
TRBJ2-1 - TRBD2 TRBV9 TGTGCCAGCAGCGAGGGAAGCGGGGGGCTCTATGAGCAGTTCTTC CASSEGSGGLYEQFF
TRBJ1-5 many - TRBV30 TGTGCCTGGAGTGAAACGGGGCCCCAGCATTTT CAWSETGPQHF
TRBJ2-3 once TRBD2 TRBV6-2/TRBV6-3 TGTGCCAGCAGCCTCCTAGCGGGGGCCCTCACAGATATGCAGTATTTT CASSLLAGALTDMQYF
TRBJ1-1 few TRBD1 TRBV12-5 TGTGCTAGTGGTTTGGTAGTAGTGTTGGGACAGCCGAACACTGAAGCTTTCTTT CASGLVVVLGQPNTEAFF
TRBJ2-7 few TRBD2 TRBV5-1 TGCGCCAGCAGCTTGGTGGGGGGGACTAGCGGCTACGAGCAGTACTTC CASSLVGGTSGYEQYF
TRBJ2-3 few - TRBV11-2 TGTGCCAGCAGCTTCGGTCGAGCGGCCCGCACAGATACGCAGTATTTT CASSFGRAARTDTQYF
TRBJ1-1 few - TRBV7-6 TGTGCCAGCCAAAATTTACGGGGAGGTGAAGCTTTCTTT CASQNLRGGEAFF
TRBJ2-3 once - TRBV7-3 TGTGCCAGCAGCTTAATCACTAGTAGGGACGTAGATACGCAGTATTTT CASSLITSRDVDTQYF
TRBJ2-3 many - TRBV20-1 TGCAGTGCTAGGGCACAGGGAGAGGGTACAGATACGCAGTATTTT CSARAQGEGTDTQYF
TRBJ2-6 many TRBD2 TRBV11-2 TGTGCCAGCAGCTTAGTGGGGAGGGCTGGGGCCAACGTCCTGACTTTC CASSLVGRAGANVLTF
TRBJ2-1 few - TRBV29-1 TGCAGCGTTGAGGGAAACTCCAATGAGCAGTTCTTC CSVEGNSNEQFF
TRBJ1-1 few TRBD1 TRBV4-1 TGCGCCAGCAGCCTATCCCGGACAGGCTACCCTGAAGCTTTCTTT CASSLSRTGYPEAFF